This TCR beta chain comes out of a study of human T cells and chemical hapten exposure. The germline V gene has CDR1 KGHSH and CDR2 LQKENI. The CDR3 has 14 residues. Trimming removed 2 bases at V and 7 bases at J, with 14 bases between. This clonotype showed up just a few times. TCRdb processed the RACE reads anew with MiXCR; each CDR3 protein has one entry. This sample carries a few hundred thousand distinct CDR3 sequences, about 6.3% of them seen once, and the ten largest clones take more than 5.5%. Indicated time point: patch test 2, 6 weeks after DPC sensitization. This sample's treatment: therapeutic diphenylcyclopropenone sensitization with weekly scalp DPC. At patch-test visits, sampling came before the patch test.

The genes are TRBV18 and TRBJ2-5; the D gene is possibly TRBD1 (5 bases). This TCR was sampled from a woman aged 18-29 years with alopecia areata. Some clones in this sample may be carry-over from other donors' samples. Sequencing was performed on whole blood, taken in connection with sensitization to the hapten diphenylcyclopropenone (DPC). The CDR3 DNA is TGTGCCAGCTCACCAGACAGAGCCACGGGGACCCAGTACTTC. It is translated as CASSPDRATGTQYF.